This section outlines one T cell receptor (beta chain) sequence together with its context. The source of the sample is a study of T-cell reconstitution after alpha-beta-depleted transplantation in children. The CDR3 extends over 12 amino acids. Looked up from germline, CDR1 is SQVTM and CDR2 is ANQGSEA. With 5 bases removed from V and 9 bases from J, the gap between germline ends came to 14 bases. Unique molecular identifiers featured in how the TCRbeta library was prepared. Each CDR3 protein is one row after TCRdb ran MiXCR on the PCR reads. The sample holds a few hundred thousand distinct CDR3 sequences; about a tenth are singletons and the top ten take over 4.5%.

Sequenced here: PBMCs from the stem cell graft donor, sampled from the stem cell graft. This chain links TRBV29-1 with TRBJ2-4, with D possibly matching TRBD2 (7 bases). The clonotype was recovered from a human donor who donated a stem cell graft to a child with acute myeloid leukemia. CDR3 protein: CSVSSGGGIQYF. CDR3 DNA sequence: TGCAGCGTTTCATCGGGGGGCGGCATTCAGTACTTC.